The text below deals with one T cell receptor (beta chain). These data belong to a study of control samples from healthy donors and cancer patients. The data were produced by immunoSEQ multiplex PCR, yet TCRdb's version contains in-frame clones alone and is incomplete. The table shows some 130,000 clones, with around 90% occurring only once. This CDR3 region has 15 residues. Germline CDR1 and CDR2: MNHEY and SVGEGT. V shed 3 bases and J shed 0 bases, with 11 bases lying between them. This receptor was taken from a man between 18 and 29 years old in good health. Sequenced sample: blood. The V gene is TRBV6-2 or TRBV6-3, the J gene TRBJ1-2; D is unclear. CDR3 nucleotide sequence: TGTGCCAGCAGTTATTCAGTACCCTCTAACTATGGCTACACCTTC. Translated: CASSYSVPSNYGYTF.